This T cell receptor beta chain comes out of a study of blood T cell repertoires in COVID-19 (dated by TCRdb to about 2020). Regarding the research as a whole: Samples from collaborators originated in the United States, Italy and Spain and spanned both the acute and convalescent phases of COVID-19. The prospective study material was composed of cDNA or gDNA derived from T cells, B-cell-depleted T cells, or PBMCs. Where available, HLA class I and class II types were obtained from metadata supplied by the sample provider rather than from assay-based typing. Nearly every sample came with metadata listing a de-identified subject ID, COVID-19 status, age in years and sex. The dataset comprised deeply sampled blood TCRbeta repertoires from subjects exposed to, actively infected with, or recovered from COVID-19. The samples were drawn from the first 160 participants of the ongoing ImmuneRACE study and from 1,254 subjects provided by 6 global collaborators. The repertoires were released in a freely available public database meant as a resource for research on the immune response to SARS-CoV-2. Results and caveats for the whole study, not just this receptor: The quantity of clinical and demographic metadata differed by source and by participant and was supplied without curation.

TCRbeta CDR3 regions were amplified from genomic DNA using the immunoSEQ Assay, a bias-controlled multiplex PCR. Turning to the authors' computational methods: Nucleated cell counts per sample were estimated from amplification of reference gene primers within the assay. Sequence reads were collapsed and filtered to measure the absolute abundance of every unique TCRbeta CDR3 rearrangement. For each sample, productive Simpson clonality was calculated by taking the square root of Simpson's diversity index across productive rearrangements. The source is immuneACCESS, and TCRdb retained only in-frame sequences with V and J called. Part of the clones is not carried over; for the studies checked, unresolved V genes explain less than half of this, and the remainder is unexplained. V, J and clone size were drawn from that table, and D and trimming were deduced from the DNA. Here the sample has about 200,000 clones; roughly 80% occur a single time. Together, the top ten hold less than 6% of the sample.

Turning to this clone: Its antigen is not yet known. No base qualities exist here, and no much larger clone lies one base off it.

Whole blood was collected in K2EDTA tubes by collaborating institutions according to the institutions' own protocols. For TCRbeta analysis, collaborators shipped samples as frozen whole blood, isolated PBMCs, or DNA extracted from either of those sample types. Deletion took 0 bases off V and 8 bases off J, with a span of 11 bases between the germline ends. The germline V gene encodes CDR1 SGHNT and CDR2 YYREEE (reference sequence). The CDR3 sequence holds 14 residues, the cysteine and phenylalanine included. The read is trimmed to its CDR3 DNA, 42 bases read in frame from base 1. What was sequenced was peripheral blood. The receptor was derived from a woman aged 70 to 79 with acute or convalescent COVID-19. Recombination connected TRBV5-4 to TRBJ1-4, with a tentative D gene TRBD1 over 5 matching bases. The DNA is TGTGCCAGCAGCTTGGCGGGGGTAGGAGAAAAACTGTTTTTT. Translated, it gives CASSLAGVGEKLFF.